Given below is one TCR beta chain in context. What it recognizes is unknown. The source of the sample is a study of blood T cells in healthy people across ages. Each of the donors had ten milliliters of peripheral blood drawn into EDTA-treated Vacutainer tubes. Trimming took 5 bases from V and 1 from J; bases not matched to a gene: 12. Germline V CDR1 and CDR2: SGHTA, FQGNSA. This CDR3 region has 17 residues. Regarding the study as a whole: The study found more naive CD4+ cells and higher diversity in long-lived than aged donors. Conclusively comparing naive with antigen-experienced cells was impossible with unsorted PBMCs.

Alongside a J-beta primer mix, a sample-barcoded 5' primer served in a second PCR lasting roughly 7 to 11 cycles. Every individual sample yielded 2.5 million or more paired-end reads (each containing CDR3). Each CDR3 protein is one row after TCRdb ran MiXCR on the 5' RACE reads. The sample has hundreds of thousands of distinct CDR3 sequences, about 54% seen once; the top ten hold 30% to 45%. Material for sequencing was blood. The rearrangement links TRBV7-2 to TRBJ2-5; the match to TRBD2 covers 8 bases. This TCR was sampled from a man between 60 and 75 years old in good health. CDR3 sequence: CASSLPRGGNFQETQYF. CDR3 DNA sequence: TGTGCCAGCAGCCTGCCACGGGGGGGCAATTTCCAAGAGACCCAGTACTTC.